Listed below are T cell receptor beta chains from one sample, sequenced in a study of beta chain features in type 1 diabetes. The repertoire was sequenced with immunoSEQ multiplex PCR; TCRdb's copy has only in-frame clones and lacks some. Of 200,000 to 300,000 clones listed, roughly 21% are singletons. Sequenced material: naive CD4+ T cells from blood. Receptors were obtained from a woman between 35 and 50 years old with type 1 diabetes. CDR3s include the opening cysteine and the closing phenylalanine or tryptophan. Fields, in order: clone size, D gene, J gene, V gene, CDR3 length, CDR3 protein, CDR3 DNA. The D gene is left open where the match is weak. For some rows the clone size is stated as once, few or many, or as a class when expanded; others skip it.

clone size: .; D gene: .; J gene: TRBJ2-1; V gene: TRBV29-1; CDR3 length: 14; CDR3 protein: CSVQSGTSNNEQFF; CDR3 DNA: TGCAGCGTTCAATCTGGGACTTCCAACAATGAGCAGTTCTTC
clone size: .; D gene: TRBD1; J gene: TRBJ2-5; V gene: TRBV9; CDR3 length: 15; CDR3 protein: CASSVGTQGRETQYF; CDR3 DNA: TGTGCCAGCAGCGTCGGGACACAGGGGAGAGAGACCCAGTACTTC
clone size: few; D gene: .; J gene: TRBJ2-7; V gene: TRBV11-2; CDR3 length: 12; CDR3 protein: CASSPTGYEQYF; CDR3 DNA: TGTGCCAGCAGCCCGACAGGCTACGAGCAGTACTTC
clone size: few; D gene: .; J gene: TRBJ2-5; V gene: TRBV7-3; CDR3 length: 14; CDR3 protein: CASSLGLTAETQYF; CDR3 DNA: TGTGCCAGCAGCTTAGGGTTGACTGCAGAGACCCAGTACTTC
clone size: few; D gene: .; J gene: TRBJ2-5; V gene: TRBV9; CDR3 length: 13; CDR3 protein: CASSVAEGGTQYF; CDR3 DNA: TGTGCCAGCAGCGTAGCGGAGGGTGGGACCCAGTACTTC
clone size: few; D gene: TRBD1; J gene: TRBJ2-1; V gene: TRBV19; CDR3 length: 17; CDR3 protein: CASSGTGDGMPYNEQFF; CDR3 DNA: TGTGCCAGTAGCGGGACAGGGGACGGAATGCCCTACAATGAGCAGTTCTTC
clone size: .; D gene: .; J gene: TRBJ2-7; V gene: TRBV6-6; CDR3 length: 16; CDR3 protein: CASSYSPDRTLYEQYF; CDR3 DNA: TGTGCCAGCAGTTACTCGCCGGACAGAACCCTGTACGAGCAGTACTTC
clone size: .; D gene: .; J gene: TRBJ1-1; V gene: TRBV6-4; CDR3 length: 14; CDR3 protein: CASSVDRLNTEAFF; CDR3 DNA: TGTGCCAGCAGTGTTGACAGGTTGAACACTGAAGCTTTCTTT
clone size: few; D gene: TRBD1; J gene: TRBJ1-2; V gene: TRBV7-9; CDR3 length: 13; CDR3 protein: CASSRGTGYGYTF; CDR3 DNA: TGTGCCAGCAGCCGCGGGACAGGCTATGGCTACACCTTC
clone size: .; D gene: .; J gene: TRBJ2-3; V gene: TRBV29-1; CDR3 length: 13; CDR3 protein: CSVVRDTTDTQYF; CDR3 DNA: TGCAGCGTTGTCCGGGACACCACAGATACGCAGTATTTT
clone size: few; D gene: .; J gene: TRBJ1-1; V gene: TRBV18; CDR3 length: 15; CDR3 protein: CASSPPNGGGTEAFF; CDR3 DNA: TGTGCCAGCTCACCACCGAATGGGGGGGGCACTGAAGCTTTCTTT
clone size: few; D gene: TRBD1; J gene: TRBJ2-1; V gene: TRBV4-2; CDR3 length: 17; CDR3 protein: CASSQGSGGASYNEQFF; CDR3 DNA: TGTGCCAGCAGCCAAGGGTCAGGGGGAGCGTCCTACAATGAGCAGTTCTTC
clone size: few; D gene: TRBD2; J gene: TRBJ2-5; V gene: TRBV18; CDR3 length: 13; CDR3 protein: CASSPGLEETQYF; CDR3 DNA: TGTGCCAGCTCACCGGGACTAGAAGAGACCCAGTACTTC
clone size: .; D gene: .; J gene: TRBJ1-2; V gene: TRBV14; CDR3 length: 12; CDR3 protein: CASSQGRGGYTF; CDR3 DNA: TGTGCCAGCAGCCAAGGCCGGGGTGGCTACACCTTC
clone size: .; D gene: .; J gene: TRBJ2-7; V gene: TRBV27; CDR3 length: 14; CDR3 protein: CASSFSNLGYEQYF; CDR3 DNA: TGTGCCAGCAGTTTCTCCAACCTAGGATACGAGCAGTACTTC
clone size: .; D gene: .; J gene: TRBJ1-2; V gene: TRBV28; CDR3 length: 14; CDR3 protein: CASSLRQALVGYTF; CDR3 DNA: TGTGCCAGCAGCCTGAGACAGGCTCTCGTTGGCTACACCTTC
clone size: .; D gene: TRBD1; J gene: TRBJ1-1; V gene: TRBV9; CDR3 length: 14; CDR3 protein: CASSGPGGYTEAFF; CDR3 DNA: TGTGCCAGCAGCGGTCCAGGGGGGTACACTGAAGCTTTCTTT
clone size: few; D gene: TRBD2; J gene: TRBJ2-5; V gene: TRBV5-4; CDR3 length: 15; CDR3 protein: CASSYLAGGVETQYF; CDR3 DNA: TGTGCCAGCAGCTACCTAGCGGGAGGGGTGGAGACCCAGTACTTC
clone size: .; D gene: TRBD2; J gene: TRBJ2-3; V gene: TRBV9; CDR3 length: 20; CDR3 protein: CASSPRPRSSRGRPSDTQYF; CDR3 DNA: TGTGCCAGCAGCCCTCGCCCCCGTTCGAGCCGCGGGAGGCCCTCAGATACGCAGTATTTT
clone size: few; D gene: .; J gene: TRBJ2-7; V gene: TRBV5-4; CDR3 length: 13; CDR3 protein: CASSSSLPSRQYF; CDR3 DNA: TGTGCCAGCAGCTCCTCACTTCCCTCTCGGCAGTACTTC
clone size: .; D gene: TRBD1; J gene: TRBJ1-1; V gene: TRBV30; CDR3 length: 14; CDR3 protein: CAWSPRGGSTEAFF; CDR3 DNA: TGTGCCTGGAGCCCCCGAGGGGGCTCTACTGAAGCTTTCTTT
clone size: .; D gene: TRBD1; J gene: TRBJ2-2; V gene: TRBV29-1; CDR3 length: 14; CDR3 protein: CSVWGTGETGELFF; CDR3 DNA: TGCAGCGTTTGGGGGACAGGGGAAACCGGGGAGCTGTTTTTT
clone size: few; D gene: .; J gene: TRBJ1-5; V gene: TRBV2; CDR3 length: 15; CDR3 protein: CASSGDSGGSQPQHF; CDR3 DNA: TGTGCCAGCAGTGGGGATTCTGGGGGCAGTCAGCCCCAGCATTTT
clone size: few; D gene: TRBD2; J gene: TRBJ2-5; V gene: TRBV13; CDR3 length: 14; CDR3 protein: CASSFGGIAETQYF; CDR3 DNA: TGTGCCAGCAGCTTCGGGGGGATTGCAGAGACCCAGTACTTC
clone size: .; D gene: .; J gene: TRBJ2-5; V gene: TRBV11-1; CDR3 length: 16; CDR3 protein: CASSLGLGQGTETQYF; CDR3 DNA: TGTGCCAGCAGCTTAGGCTTGGGGCAGGGGACAGAGACCCAGTACTTC
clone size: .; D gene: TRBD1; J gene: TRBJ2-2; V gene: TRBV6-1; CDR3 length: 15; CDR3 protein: CASSGQGGATGELFF; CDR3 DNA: TGTGCCAGCAGTGGACAGGGTGGGGCCACCGGGGAGCTGTTTTTT
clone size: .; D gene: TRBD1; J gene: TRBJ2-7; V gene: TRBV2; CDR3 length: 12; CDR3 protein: CASKGQSYEQYF; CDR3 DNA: TGTGCCAGCAAGGGACAGAGCTACGAGCAGTACTTC
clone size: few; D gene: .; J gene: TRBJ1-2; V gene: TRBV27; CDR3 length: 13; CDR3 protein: CASKREDNYGYTF; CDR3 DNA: TGTGCCAGCAAACGGGAGGATAACTATGGCTACACCTTC
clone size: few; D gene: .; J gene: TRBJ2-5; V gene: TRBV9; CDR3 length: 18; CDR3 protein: CASSGGGPSFNGEETQYF; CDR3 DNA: TGTGCCAGCAGCGGGGGGGGGCCCTCATTCAACGGGGAAGAGACCCAGTACTTC
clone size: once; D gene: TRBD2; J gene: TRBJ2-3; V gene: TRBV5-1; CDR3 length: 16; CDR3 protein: CASSPGVAGGTDTQYF; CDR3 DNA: TGCGCCAGCAGCCCTGGAGTAGCGGGGGGCACAGATACGCAGTATTTT
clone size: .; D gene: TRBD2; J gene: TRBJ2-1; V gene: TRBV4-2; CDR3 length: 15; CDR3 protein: CASSQAVAGGNEQFF; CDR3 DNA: TGTGCCAGCAGCCAAGCTGTAGCGGGGGGCAATGAGCAGTTCTTC
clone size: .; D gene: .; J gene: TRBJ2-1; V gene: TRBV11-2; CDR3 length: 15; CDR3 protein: CASNGRREYYNEQFF; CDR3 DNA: TGTGCCAGCAACGGCCGGAGGGAGTACTACAATGAGCAGTTCTTC
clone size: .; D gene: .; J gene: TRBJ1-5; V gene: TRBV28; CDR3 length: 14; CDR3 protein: CASSTSVLNQPQHF; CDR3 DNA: TGTGCCAGCAGCACCAGCGTGCTCAATCAGCCCCAGCATTTT
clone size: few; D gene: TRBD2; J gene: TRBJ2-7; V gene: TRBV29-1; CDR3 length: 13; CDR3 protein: CSALLAGPYEQYF; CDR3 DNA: TGCAGCGCCCTACTAGCGGGACCCTACGAGCAGTACTTC
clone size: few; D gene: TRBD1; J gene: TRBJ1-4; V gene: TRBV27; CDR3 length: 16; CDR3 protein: CASSLRTGESGEKLFF; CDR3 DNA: TGTGCCAGCAGTCTCCGCACAGGGGAGAGCGGAGAAAAACTGTTTTTT
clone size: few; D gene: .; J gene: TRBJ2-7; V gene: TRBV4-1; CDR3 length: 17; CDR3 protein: CASSPPPGQGGRYEQYF; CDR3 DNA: TGCGCCAGCAGCCCGCCTCCCGGGCAGGGAGGACGCTACGAGCAGTACTTC
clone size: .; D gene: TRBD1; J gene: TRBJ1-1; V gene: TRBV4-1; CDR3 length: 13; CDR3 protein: CASSRIDRGEAFF; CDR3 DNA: TGCGCCAGCAGCCGAATCGACAGGGGTGAAGCTTTCTTT
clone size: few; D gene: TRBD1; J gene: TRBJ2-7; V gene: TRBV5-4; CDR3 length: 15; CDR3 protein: CASSWPFGQGSEQYF; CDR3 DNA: TGTGCCAGCAGCTGGCCGTTCGGACAGGGATCCGAGCAGTACTTC
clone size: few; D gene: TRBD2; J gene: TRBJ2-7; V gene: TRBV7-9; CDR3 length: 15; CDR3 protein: CASSLGLARSYEQYF; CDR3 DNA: TGTGCCAGCAGCTTGGGACTAGCGCGCTCCTACGAGCAGTACTTC
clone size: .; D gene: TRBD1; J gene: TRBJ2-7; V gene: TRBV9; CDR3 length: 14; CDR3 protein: CASSAGGSSYEQYF; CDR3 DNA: TGTGCCAGCAGCGCAGGGGGATCCTCCTACGAGCAGTACTTC
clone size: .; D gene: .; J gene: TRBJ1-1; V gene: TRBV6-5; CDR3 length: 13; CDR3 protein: CASSYPGNTEAFF; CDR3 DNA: TGTGCCAGCAGTTACCCAGGGAACACTGAAGCTTTCTTT
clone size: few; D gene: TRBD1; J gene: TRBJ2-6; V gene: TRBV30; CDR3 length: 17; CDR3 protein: CARTGNRKDAGANVLTF; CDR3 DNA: TGTGCTAGGACAGGGAATAGAAAGGACGCTGGGGCCAACGTCCTGACTTTC
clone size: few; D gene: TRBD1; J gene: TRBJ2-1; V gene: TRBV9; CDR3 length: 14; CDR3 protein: CASTRDRGPNEQFF; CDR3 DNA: TGTGCCAGCACCCGGGACAGGGGCCCCAATGAGCAGTTCTTC
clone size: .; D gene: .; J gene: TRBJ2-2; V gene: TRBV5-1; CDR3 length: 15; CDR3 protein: CASSLGTGRTGELFF; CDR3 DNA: TGCGCCAGCAGCTTAGGAACAGGGAGAACCGGGGAGCTGTTTTTT
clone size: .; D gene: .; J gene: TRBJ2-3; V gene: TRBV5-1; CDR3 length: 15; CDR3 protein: CASSLTNPSTDTQYF; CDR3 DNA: TGCGCCAGCAGCTTGACTAATCCTAGCACAGATACGCAGTATTTT
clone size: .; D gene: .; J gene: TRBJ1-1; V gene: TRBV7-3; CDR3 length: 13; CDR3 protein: CASSLQRNTEAFF; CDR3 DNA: TGTGCCAGCAGTTTACAGCGAAACACTGAAGCTTTCTTT
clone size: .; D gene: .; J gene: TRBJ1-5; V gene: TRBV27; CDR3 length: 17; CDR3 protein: CASCIRTAVPSNQPQHF; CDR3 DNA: TGTGCCAGCTGCATCCGGACTGCCGTTCCTAGCAATCAGCCCCAGCATTTT
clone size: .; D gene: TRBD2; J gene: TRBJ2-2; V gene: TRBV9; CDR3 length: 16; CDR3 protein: CASSVGTSGTAGELFF; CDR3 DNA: TGTGCCAGCAGCGTAGGGACTAGCGGGACAGCCGGGGAGCTGTTTTTT
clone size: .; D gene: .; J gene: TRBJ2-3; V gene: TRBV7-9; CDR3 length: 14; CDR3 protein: CASSEGDTPDTQYF; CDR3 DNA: TGTGCCAGCAGCGAAGGGGACACTCCAGATACGCAGTATTTT
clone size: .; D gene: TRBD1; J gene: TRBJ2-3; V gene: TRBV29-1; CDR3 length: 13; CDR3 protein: CSVGQGSTDTQYF; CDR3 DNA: TGCAGCGTTGGACAGGGGAGCACAGATACGCAGTATTTT
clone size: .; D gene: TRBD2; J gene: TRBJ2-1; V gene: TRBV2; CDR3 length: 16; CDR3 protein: CASSGQAAGVVNEQFF; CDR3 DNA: TGTGCCAGCAGTGGCCAGGCTGCGGGAGTGGTGAATGAGCAGTTCTTC
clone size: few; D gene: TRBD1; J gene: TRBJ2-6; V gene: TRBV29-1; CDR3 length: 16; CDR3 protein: CSVGRGQGAGANVLTF; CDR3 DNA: TGCAGCGTTGGTCGCGGACAGGGGGCTGGGGCCAACGTCCTGACTTTC
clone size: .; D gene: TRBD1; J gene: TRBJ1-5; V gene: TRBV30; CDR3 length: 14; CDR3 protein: CAWSVRTGEQPQHF; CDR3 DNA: TGTGCCTGGAGTGTACGGACAGGGGAACAGCCCCAGCATTTT
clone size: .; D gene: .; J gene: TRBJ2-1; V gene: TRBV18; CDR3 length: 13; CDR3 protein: CASSPIGRGEQFF; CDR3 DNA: TGTGCCAGCTCACCAATCGGAAGGGGTGAGCAGTTCTTC
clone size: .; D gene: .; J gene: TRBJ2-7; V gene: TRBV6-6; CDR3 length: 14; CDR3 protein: CASSYSSRLVEQYF; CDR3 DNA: TGTGCCAGCAGTTACTCTTCCAGGCTCGTCGAGCAGTACTTC
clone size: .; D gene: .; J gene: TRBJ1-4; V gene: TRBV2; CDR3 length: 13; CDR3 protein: CASSEAGDKKLFF; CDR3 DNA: TGTGCCAGCAGTGAGGCAGGGGATAAAAAACTGTTTTTT
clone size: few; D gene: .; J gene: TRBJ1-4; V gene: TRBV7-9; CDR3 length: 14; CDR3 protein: CASSLGGMVEKLFF; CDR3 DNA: TGTGCCAGCAGCTTAGGAGGGATGGTTGAAAAACTGTTTTTT